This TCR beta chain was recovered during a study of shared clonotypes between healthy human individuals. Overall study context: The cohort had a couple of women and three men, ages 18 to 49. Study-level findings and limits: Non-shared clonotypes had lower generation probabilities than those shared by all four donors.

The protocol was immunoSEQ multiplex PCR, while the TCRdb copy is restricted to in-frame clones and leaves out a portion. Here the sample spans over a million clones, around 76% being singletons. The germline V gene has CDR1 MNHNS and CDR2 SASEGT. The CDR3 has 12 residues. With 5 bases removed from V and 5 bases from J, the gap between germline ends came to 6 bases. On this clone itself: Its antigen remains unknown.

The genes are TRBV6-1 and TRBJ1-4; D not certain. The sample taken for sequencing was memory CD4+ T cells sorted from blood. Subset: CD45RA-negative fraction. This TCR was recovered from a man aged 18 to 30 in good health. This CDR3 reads CASSSGNEKLFF. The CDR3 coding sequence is TGTGCCAGCAGTTCCGGAAATGAAAAACTGTTTTTT.